What follows are 2 T cell receptor beta chains derived from one specimen sequenced in a study of breast tumors, draining lymph nodes, adjacent tissues. One entry per CDR3 protein, called by TCRdb with MiXCR from the multiplex PCR reads. The sample consists of some 85,000 distinct CDR3 sequences, roughly 28% of them appearing once. The lymph nodes were axillary draining lymph nodes from breast cancer patients. What was sequenced was axillary lymph node tissue. The receptors derive from a female donor with breast cancer. Some clones in this sample may be carry-over from other donors' samples.

In its sample, this clonotype was seen many times. J is TRBJ2-3 and V is TRBV6-1; D may be TRBD2 (6 bases). The germline CDR1 and CDR2 sequences are MNHNS and SASEGT. This CDR3 has 14 residues. The V end lost 6 bases, the J end lost 0 bases, and 10 bases lay between the germline ends. DNA for the CDR3: TGTGCCAGCAGAATAGCGGAAAGCACAGATACGCAGTATTTT. Amino acid sequence: CASRIAESTDTQYF.

The chain uses TRBV20-1 and TRBJ1-5; 7 nucleotides agree with TRBD1. V shed 4 bases and J 5 bases; nucleotides not matched to a gene: 5. Per germline, CDR1 DFQATT and CDR2 SNEGSKA (reference sequence). The CDR3 has 13 residues. In DNA form, the CDR3 reads TGCAGTGCTAAATGCCAGGGGGATCAGCCCCAGCATTTT. Translation gives CSAKCQGDQPQHF.